This T cell receptor (beta chain) stems from a study of cytomegalovirus exposure and HLA in healthy donors. General study results and limits: One variant, a missense change in DCLRE1C, was linked in a later analysis to TCR beta V- and J-gene trimming.

Between the trimmed V and J ends, which lost 3 bases and 8 bases, there was a span of 14 bases. The CDR3 consists of 14 residues. Germline lookup yields CDR1 SGHNT and CDR2 YYREEE (reference sequence). With 60 Vbeta and 13 Jbeta primers, the PCR was carried out. The table came from immunoSEQ multiplex PCR; TCRdb's copy has only in-frame clones and leaves some out. The sample lists about 180,000 clones, about 82% occurring once. This clone has more than one count but fewer than ten. Its antigen remains unidentified. The sequence was obtained from a young man in good health and CMV-seronegative. The sample was PBMCs. This chain connects TRBV5-4 to TRBJ1-4, with D maybe TRBD1 (5 bases). CDR3: CASSSVGVGEKLFF. In nucleotides, the CDR3 is TGTGCCAGCAGCTCCGTAGGGGTTGGCGAAAAACTGTTTTTT.